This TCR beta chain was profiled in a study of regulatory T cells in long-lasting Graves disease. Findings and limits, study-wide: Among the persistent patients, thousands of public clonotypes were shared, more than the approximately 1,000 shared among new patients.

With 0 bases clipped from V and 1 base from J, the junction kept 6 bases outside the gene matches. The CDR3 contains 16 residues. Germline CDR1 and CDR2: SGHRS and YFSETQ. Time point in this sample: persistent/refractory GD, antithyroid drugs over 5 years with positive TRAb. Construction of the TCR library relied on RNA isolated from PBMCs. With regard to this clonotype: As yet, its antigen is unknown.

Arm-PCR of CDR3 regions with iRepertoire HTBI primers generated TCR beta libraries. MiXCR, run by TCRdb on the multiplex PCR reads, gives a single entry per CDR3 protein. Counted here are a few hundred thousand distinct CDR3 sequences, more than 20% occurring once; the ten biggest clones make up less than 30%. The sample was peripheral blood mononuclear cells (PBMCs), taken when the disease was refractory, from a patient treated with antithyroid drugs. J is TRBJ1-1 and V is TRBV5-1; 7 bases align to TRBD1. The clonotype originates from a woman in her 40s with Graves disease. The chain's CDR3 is CASSLAYRGTNTEAFF. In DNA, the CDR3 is TGCGCCAGCAGCTTGGCCTACAGGGGTACGAACACTGAAGCTTTCTTT.